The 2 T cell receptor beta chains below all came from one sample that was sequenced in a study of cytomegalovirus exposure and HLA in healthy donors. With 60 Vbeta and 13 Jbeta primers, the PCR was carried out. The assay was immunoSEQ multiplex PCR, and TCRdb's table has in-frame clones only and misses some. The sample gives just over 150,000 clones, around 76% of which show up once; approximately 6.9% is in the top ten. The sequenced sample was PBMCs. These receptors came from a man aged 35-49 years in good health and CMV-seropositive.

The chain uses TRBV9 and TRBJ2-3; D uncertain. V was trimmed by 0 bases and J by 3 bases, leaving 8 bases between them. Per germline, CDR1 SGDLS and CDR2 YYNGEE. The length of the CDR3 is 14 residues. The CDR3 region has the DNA TGTGCCAGCAGCGTAGGAGTTAGTACAGATACGCAGTATTTT. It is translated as CASSVGVSTDTQYF. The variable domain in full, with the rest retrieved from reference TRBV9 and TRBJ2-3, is DSGVTQTPKHLITATGQRVTLRCSPRSGDLSVYWYQQSLDQGLQFLIQYYNGEERAKGNILERFSAQQFPDLHSELNLSSLELGDSALYFCASSVGVSTDTQYFGPGTRLTVL.

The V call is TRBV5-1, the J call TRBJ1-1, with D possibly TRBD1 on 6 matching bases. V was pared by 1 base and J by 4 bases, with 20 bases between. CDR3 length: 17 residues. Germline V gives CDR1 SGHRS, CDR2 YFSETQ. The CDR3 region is CASSLRTQGYVGTEAFF. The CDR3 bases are TGCGCCAGCAGCTTGAGGACTCAGGGGTATGTAGGCACTGAAGCTTTCTTT.